This T cell receptor (beta chain) was found in a study of cytomegalovirus exposure and HLA in healthy donors. Study as a whole: Roughly 180 million T cells yielded 100 million or so unique TCR beta sequences in earlier analysis.

The PCR was carried out with 60 Vbeta primers and 13 Jbeta primers. The method was immunoSEQ multiplex PCR; TCRdb's version includes in-frame clones alone and lacks a portion of them. This table has more than 130,000 clones, more than 75% appearing once. This CDR3 comprises 14 residues. V was trimmed by 1 base and J by 10 bases, leaving 15 bases between them. Germline V CDR1 and CDR2: SGHNT, YYREEE (reference sequence). Input material: PBMCs. The sequence came from a young man in good health and CMV-seronegative. The V gene is TRBV5-4, the J gene TRBJ2-1, with D possibly being TRBD2 (6 bases). The CDR3 loop reads CASSLKREEGEQFF. CDR3 coding DNA: TGTGCCAGCAGCTTGAAGAGGGAGGAGGGGGAGCAGTTCTTC.